This T cell receptor beta chain was retrieved from a study of T cell responses to AZD1222 COVID-19 vaccine. TCRdb's copy holds only in-frame clones and misses some; the assay was immunoSEQ multiplex PCR. Here the sample spans 100,000 to 150,000 clones, around 87% being singletons. This TCR was recovered from an adult in good health. The sequencing here drew on peripheral blood, taken on day 0 of AZD1222 vaccination.

CDR3 sequence (DNA): TGTGCCAGCAGTGCCGGGACAGGGTTGTCCTATAATTCACCCCTCCACTTT. This gives the protein CASSAGTGLSYNSPLHF. The chain employs TRBV27 and TRBJ1-6; TRBD1 aligns across 9 bases. This CDR3 region has 17 residues. Germline CDR1 MNHEY, CDR2 SMNVEV (reference sequence). Trimming took 5 bases from V and 1 from J; bases not matched to a gene: 6.